The rows below give T cell receptor beta chains drawn from one sample of a study of T cells in Graves' hyperthyroidism and ophthalmopathy. TCRdb redid the calling of the multiplex PCR reads with MiXCR, one entry per CDR3 protein. The table lists 660,000 or so distinct CDR3 sequences, just under 45% of them singletons. The specimen sequenced was peripheral blood or thyroid tissue (not recorded which). These receptors all stem from an adult man with Graves' disease, either hyperthyroidism or ophthalmopathy (not recorded which). CDR3s include the opening cysteine and the closing phenylalanine or tryptophan. D genes are given only for firm matches. Clone size is given for some rows only: seen once, a few or many times, or a class if the clone is expanded.

D gene,V gene,CDR3 length,clone size,J gene,CDR3 protein,CDR3 DNA
-,TRBV20-1,14,-,TRBJ2-7,CSAPDRASSYEQYF,TGCAGTGCCCCCGATCGGGCGTCTTCCTACGAGCAGTACTTC
-,TRBV12-3/TRBV12-4,15,few,TRBJ2-7,CASSSHRPSSYEQYF,TGTGCCAGCAGTTCCCACAGGCCCAGCTCCTACGAGCAGTACTTC
-,TRBV9,13,-,TRBJ1-4,CASSVAAPGKLFF,TGTGCCAGCAGCGTCGCAGCGCCGGGGAAACTGTTTTTT
-,TRBV7-9,12,many,TRBJ1-6,CASTLWNSPLHF,TGTGCCAGCACCCTGTGGAATTCACCCCTCCACTTT
TRBD1,TRBV15,12,-,TRBJ1-2,CATSRVGQGLTF,TGTGCCACCAGCAGAGTGGGACAGGGCCTCACCTTC
TRBD1,TRBV5-1,16,-,TRBJ1-1,CASSFLTGEVVTEAFF,TGCGCCAGCAGCTTTCTGACAGGGGAAGTGGTCACTGAAGCTTTCTTT
TRBD1,TRBV7-2,14,-,TRBJ1-2,CAARDSLPNYGYTF,TGTGCCGCACGGGACAGCCTCCCTAACTATGGCTACACCTTC
-,TRBV19,17,few,TRBJ1-6,CASSPGIPGSYNSPLHF,TGTGCCAGTAGTCCCGGGATTCCCGGCTCCTATAATTCACCCCTCCACTTT
TRBD1,TRBV6-1,12,few,TRBJ1-1,CASSMTGLEAFF,TGTGCCAGCAGTATGACAGGGTTGGAGGCTTTCTTT
TRBD2,TRBV9,16,few,TRBJ2-7,CASSRGTSEPTYEQYF,TGTGCCAGCAGCCGAGGGACTAGCGAACCCACCTACGAGCAGTACTTC
TRBD1,TRBV7-3,14,-,TRBJ2-7,CASSQPGQLYGQYF,TGTGCCAGCAGCCAACCGGGACAGCTCTACGGGCAGTACTTC
-,TRBV5-4,16,-,TRBJ1-1,CASSLDPLDMNTEAFF,TGTGCCAGCAGCTTGGATCCTTTGGACATGAACACTGAAGCTTTCTTT
-,TRBV7-3,14,-,TRBJ1-1,CASSSQGRGYEAFF,TGTGCCAGCAGCTCCCAGGGCAGGGGATATGAAGCTTTCTTT
TRBD2,TRBV7-9,15,few,TRBJ2-7,CASSGGAGRSYEQYF,TGTGCCAGCAGCGGCGGAGCGGGGAGGTCCTACGAGCAGTACTTC
-,TRBV7-2,12,-,TRBJ1-1,CASSFNSGEAFF,TGTGCCAGCAGCTTTAACTCGGGAGAAGCTTTCTTT
-,TRBV2,17,-,TRBJ1-5,CASSARGAGIANQPQHF,TGTGCCAGCAGTGCTAGGGGGGCAGGCATAGCCAATCAGCCCCAGCATTTT
-,TRBV29-1,18,once,TRBJ1-3,CSVDGGRAYRSSGNTIYF,TGCAGCGTTGATGGAGGCAGGGCCTACCGGAGCTCTGGAAACACCATATATTTT
TRBD2,TRBV7-9,14,few,TRBJ2-5,CASSQRGSGETQYF,TGTGCCAGCAGCCAGCGGGGGTCCGGAGAGACCCAGTACTTC
TRBD1,TRBV14,13,few,TRBJ1-4,CASSRRGREKLFF,TGTGCCAGCAGCCGCAGGGGGAGGGAAAAACTGTTTTTT
-,TRBV7-9,15,-,TRBJ2-7,CASSLSQGEEYEQYF,TGTGCCAGCAGCTTAAGTCAGGGAGAGGAGTACGAGCAGTACTTC
TRBD2,TRBV5-1,16,-,TRBJ2-2,CASSTGLVPNAGELFF,TGCGCCAGCAGCACTGGACTAGTCCCTAACGCCGGGGAGCTGTTTTTT
-,TRBV6-5,17,-,TRBJ2-6,CASSFGAGFSGANVLTF,TGTGCCAGCAGCTTTGGGGCAGGGTTCTCTGGGGCCAACGTCCTGACTTTC
TRBD2,TRBV7-8,15,few,TRBJ2-7,CASSLAGRLAGEQYF,TGTGCCAGCAGCTTAGCGGGGCGACTAGCGGGCGAGCAGTACTTC
-,TRBV10-3,17,many,TRBJ1-6,CAISDQNRGAGNSPLHF,TGTGCCATCAGTGATCAAAATCGGGGGGCGGGTAATTCACCCCTCCACTTT
-,TRBV7-6,12,-,TRBJ1-1,CASSLWGPEAFF,TGTGCCAGCAGCTTGTGGGGGCCTGAAGCTTTCTTT
TRBD1,TRBV7-9,14,many,TRBJ2-7,CASSPGTGGYEQYF,TGTGCCAGCAGCCCTGGGACAGGGGGGTACGAGCAGTACTTC
TRBD1,TRBV24-1,16,-,TRBJ1-5,CATSDRDRSSHQPQHF,TGTGCCACCAGTGATAGGGACAGGTCTAGTCATCAGCCCCAGCATTTT